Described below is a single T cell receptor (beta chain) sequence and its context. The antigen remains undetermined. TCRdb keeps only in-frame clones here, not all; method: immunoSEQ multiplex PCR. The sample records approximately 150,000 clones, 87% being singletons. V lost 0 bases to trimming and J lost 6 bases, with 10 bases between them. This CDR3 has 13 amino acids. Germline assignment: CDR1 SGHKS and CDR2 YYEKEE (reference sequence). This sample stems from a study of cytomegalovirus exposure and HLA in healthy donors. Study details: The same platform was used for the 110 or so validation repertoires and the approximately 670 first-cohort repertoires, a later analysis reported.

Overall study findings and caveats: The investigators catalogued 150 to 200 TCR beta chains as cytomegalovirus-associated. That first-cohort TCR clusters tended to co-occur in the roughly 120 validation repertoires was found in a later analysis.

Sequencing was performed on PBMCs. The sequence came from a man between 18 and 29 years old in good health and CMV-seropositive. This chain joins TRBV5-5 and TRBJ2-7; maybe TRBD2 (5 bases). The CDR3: CASSLAERAEQYF. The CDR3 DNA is TGTGCCAGCAGCTTGGCCGAGAGGGCCGAGCAGTACTTC.